The clone carrying this T cell receptor beta chain has ten or more counts. The data derive from a study of spatial heterogeneity in lung cancer. Germline CDR1 is LGHNA and CDR2 is YSLEER. CDR3 length: 13 amino acids. Trimming stripped 0 bases from V and 4 bases from J, with 5 bases between. TCRdb re-derived calls from the 5' RACE reads in MiXCR, one entry per CDR3 protein. The sample has under 100,000 distinct CDR3 sequences, around 10% seen once; the top ten hold about 7.1%. This sample's time point: sample taken at primary tumor resection. Sequencing of whole RNA from tumor, nontumor lung or frozen PBMC involved no sorting.

The gene calls are TRBV4-3 and TRBJ2-3; unclear D gene. Source: PBMCs, taken at surgery. This receptor was obtained from a male donor with early-stage non-small cell lung cancer. Here the CDR3 reads CASSQDTPDTQYF. CDR3 DNA sequence: TGCGCCAGCAGCCAAGACACTCCAGATACGCAGTATTTT.